Sequencing of this T cell receptor beta chain was carried out in a study of Ad26.COV2.S vaccination and SARS-CoV-2 variants. On the study more broadly: Ad26.COV2.S given intramuscularly, once or twice 56 days apart. Study observations and caveats: It is possible that the TCR breadth and depth analyses underestimated the total T cell responses. People given the vaccine had a wider spike-specific TCR breadth than placebo recipients did.

Sequencing was performed with immunoSEQ multiplex PCR; in TCRdb, only in-frame clones are kept and a portion is missing. In the table there are about 440,000 clones, around 88% of which are singletons. Treatment denoted: 15 to 20 received Ad26.COV2.S at low or high dose, single or two shots; about 5 received placebo; per-sample allocation not given. Sampling was performed 63 days after the first vaccine or placebo injection. Donation came from an adult in Boston who was aged 18-55 years. A word on this clone: Antigen: not known.

The CDR3 contains 14 residues. Looked up from germline, CDR1 is MDHEN and CDR2 is SYDVKM. V lost 1 base and J 6 bases, leaving 9 bases between the germline ends. Material: peripheral blood, obtained in a trial of Ad26.COV2.S vaccine versus placebo. This clonotype was obtained from a person between 18 and 65 years old who received the Ad26.COV2.S COVID-19 vaccine or a placebo. The rearrangement links TRBV28 to TRBJ2-2, with D hard to call. DNA for the CDR3: TGTGCCAGCAGTTTATATCTCAGCTCCGGGGAGCTGTTTTTT. Amino acid sequence: CASSLYLSSGELFF.